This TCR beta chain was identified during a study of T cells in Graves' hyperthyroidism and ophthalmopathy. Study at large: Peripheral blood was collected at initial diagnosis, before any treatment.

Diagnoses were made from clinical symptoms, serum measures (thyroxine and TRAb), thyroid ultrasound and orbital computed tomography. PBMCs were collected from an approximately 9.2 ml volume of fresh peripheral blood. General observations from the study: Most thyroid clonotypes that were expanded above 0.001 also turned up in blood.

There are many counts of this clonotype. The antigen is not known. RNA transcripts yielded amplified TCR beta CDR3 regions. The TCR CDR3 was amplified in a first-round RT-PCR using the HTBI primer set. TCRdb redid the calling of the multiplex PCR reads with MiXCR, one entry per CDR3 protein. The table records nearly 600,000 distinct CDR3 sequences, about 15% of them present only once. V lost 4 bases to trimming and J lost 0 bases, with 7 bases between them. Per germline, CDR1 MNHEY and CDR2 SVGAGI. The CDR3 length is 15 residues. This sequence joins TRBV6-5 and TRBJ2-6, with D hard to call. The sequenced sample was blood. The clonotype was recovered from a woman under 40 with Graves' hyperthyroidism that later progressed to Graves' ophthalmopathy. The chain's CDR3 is CASSSKRSGANVLTF. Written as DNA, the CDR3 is TGTGCCAGCAGTTCTAAACGCTCTGGGGCCAACGTCCTGACTTTC.